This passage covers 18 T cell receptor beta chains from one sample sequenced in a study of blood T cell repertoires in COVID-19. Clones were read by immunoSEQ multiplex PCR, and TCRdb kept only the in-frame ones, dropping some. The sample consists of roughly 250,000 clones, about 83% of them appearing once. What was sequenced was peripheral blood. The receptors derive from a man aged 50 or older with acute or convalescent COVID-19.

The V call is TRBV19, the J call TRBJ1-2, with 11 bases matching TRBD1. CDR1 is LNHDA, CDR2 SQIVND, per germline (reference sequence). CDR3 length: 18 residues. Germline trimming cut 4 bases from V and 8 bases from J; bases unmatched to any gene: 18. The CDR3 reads CASSTPGTGGSPGMGYTF. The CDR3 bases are TGTGCCAGTAGTACCCCTGGGACAGGGGGTTCCCCCGGTATGGGCTACACCTTC.

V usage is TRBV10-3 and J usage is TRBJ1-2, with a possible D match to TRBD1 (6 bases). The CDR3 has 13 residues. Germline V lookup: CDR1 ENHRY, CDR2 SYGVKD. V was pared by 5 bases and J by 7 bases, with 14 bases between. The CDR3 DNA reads TGTGCCATCAGTCGCGACAGGCCCGCTGGCTACACCTTC. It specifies CAISRDRPAGYTF.

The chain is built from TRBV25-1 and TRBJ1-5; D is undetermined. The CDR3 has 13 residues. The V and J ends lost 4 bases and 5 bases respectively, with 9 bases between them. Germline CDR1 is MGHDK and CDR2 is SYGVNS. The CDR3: CASSASTDQPQHF. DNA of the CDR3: TGTGCCAGCAGTGCATCTACCGATCAGCCCCAGCATTTT. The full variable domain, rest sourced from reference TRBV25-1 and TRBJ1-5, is EADIYQTPRYLVIGTGKKITLECSQTMGHDKMYWYQQDPGMELHLIHYSYGVNSTEKGDLSSESTVSRIRTEHFPLTLESARPSHTSQYLCASSASTDQPQHFGDGTRLSIL.

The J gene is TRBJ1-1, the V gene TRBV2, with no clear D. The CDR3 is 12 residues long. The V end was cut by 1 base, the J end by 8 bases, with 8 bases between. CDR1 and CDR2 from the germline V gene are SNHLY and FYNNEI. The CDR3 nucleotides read TGTGCCAGCAGTGAAGGGCCGTACGAAGCTTTCTTT. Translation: CASSEGPYEAFF. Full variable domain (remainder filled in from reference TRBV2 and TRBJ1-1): EPEVTQTPSHQVTQMGQEVILRCVPISNHLYFYWYRQILGQKVEFLVSFYNNEISEKSEIFDDQFSVERPDGSNFTLKIRSTKLEDSAMYFCASSEGPYEAFFGQGTRLTVV.

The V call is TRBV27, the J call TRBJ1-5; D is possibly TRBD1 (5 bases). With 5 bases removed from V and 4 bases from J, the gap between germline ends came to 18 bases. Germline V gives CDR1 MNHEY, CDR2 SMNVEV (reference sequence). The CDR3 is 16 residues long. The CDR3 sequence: CASSPEWGGRNQPQHF. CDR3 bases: TGTGCCAGCAGTCCGGAGTGGGGGGGGAGGAATCAGCCCCAGCATTTT.

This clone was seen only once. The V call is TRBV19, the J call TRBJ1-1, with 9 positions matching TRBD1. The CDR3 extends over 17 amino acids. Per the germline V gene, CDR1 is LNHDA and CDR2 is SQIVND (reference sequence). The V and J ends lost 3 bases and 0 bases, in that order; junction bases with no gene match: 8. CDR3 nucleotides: TGTGCCAGTAGTATTCCCCCGGGACAGGGCATGAACACTGAAGCTTTCTTT. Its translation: CASSIPPGQGMNTEAFF.

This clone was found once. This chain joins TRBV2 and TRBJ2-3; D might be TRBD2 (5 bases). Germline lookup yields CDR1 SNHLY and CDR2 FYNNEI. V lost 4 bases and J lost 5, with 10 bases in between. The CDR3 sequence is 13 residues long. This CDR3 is CASSGAEGDTQYF. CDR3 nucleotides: TGTGCCAGCAGTGGGGCCGAGGGAGATACGCAGTATTTT.

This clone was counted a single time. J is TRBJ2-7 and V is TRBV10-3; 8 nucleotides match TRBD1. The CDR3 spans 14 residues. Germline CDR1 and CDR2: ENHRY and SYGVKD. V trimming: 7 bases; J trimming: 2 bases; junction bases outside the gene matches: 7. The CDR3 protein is CAIKGQGITYEQYF. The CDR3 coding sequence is TGTGCCATCAAAGGACAGGGTATCACCTACGAGCAGTACTTC.

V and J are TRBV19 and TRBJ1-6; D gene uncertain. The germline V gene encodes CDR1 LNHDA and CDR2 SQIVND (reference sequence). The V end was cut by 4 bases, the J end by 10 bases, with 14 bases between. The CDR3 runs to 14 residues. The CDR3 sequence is CASSRNRPESPLHF. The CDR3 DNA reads TGTGCCAGTAGTAGGAACCGCCCGGAGTCACCCCTCCACTTT.

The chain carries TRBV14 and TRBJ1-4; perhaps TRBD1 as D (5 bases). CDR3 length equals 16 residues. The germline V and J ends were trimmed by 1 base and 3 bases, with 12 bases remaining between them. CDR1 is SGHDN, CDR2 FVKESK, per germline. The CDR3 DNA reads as TGTGCCAGCAGCCAAGGGGGCGGAAGGGCTAATGAAAAACTGTTTTTT. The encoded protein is CASSQGGGRANEKLFF.

CDR3 sequence reads: CASSTRTTLRVNSPLHF. In DNA, the CDR3 is TGTGCCAGCAGTACTCGGACCACCCTGCGGGTAAATTCACCCCTCCACTTT. The V call is TRBV6-2 or TRBV6-3, the J call TRBJ1-6; unclear D gene. The CDR3 is 17 amino acids. Germline V gene data show CDR1 as MNHEY and CDR2 as SVGEGT. Trimming stripped 5 bases from V and 7 bases from J, with 21 bases between.

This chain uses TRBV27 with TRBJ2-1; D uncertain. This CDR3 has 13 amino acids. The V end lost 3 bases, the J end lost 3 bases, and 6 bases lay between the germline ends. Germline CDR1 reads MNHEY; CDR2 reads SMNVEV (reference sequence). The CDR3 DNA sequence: TGTGCCAGCAGTTTTTTCAGCTACAATGAGCAGTTCTTC. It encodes CASSFFSYNEQFF.

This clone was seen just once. CDR3 DNA: TGTGCCAGCAGTGGCCCTCTAGGTCCTGAGCAGTTCTTC. Protein sequence: CASSGPLGPEQFF. The chain carries TRBV27 and TRBJ2-1; D ambiguous. The CDR3 extends over 13 amino acids. Germline CDR1 and CDR2: MNHEY and SMNVEV (reference sequence). Trimming stripped 5 bases from V and 9 bases from J, with 14 bases between.

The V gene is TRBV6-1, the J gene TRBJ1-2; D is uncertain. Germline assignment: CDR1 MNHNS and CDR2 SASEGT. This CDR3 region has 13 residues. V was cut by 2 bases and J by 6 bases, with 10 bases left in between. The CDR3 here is CASSEPNYDGYTF. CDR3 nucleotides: TGTGCCAGCAGTGAACCCAACTACGATGGCTACACCTTC.

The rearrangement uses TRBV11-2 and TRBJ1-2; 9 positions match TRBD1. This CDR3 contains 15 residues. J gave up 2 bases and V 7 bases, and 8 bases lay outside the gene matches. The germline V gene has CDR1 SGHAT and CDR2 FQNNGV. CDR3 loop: CASTASGTGNYGYTF. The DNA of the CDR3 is TGTGCCAGCACCGCTTCCGGGACAGGGAACTATGGCTACACCTTC.

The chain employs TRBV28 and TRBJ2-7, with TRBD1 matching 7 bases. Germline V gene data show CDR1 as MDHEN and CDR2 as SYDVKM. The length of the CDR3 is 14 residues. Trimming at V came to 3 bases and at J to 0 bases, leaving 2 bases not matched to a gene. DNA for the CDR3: TGTGCCAGCAGTTTGACAGGGTACTCCTACGAGCAGTACTTC. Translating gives CASSLTGYSYEQYF.

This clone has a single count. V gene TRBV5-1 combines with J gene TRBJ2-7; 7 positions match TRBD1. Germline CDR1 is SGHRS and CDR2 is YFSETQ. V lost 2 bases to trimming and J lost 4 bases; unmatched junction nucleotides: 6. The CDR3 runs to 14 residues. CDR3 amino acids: CASSFDRELYEQYF. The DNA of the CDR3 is TGCGCCAGCAGCTTCGACAGGGAGCTTTACGAGCAGTACTTC. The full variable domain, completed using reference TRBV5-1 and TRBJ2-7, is KAGVTQTPRYLIKTRGQQVTLSCSPISGHRSVSWYQQTPGQGLQFLFEYFSETQRNKGNFPGRFSGRQFSNSRSEMNVSTLELGDSALYLCASSFDRELYEQYFGPGTRLTVT.

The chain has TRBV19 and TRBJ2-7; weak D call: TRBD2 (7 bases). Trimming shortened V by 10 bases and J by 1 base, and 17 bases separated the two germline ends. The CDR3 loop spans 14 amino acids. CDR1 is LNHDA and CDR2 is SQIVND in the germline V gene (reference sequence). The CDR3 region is CATTRGATSYEQYF. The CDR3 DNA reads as TGTGCCACCACCCGGGGGGCTACTTCCTACGAGCAGTACTTC. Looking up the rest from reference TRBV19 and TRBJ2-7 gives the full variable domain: DGGITQSPKYLFRKEGQNVTLSCEQNLNHDAMYWYRQDPGQGLRLIYYSQIVNDFQKGDIAEGYSVSREKKESFPLTVTSAQKNPTAFYLCATTRGATSYEQYFGPGTRLTVT.